The next 5 T cell receptor beta chains were all read from a single sample in a study of blood T cell repertoires in COVID-19. Assay used: immunoSEQ multiplex PCR; TCRdb lists only in-frame clones, some missing. The sample lists about 170,000 clones, roughly 86% occurring once. The sequenced material came from peripheral blood. The receptors shown here come from a man in his sixties with COVID-19, enrolled during active disease.

The rearrangement uses TRBV7-3 and TRBJ2-1, with TRBD2 as a possible D gene (5 bases). Trimming removed 0 bases from V and 10 bases from J, with 13 bases in between. CDR1 SGHTA and CDR2 FQGTGA come from the germline V gene. The CDR3 loop spans 14 amino acids. In DNA, the CDR3 is TGTGCCAGCAGCTTAACGCCGGGAAGTATGGAGCAGTTCTTC. Translated, it gives CASSLTPGSMEQFF.

This chain links TRBV7-2 with TRBJ2-1; TRBD1 is a possible D gene (5 bases). From germline, CDR1 is SGHTA and CDR2 FQGNSA. Trimming cost V 3 bases and J 9 bases, with 18 bases left between them. CDR3 length equals 15 residues. Here the CDR3 reads CASSLSQVPTGEQFF. The CDR3 coding sequence is TGTGCCAGCAGCTTGTCACAGGTCCCCACTGGTGAGCAGTTCTTC.

This clone was detected only once. The chain combines TRBV5-1 with TRBJ1-2, with no clear D. V gave up 0 bases and J gave up 1 base, with 7 bases separating them. Germline CDR1 and CDR2: SGHRS and YFSETQ. The CDR3 spans 14 residues. The CDR3 DNA sequence: TGCGCCAGCAGCTTGGGCCCGGGTAACTATGGCTACACCTTC. This translates into CASSLGPGNYGYTF.

This rearrangement joins TRBV30 to TRBJ2-2; 7 bases match TRBD1. CDR3 length equals 13 residues. Germline V gene lookup returns CDR1 GTSNPN and CDR2 SVGIG (reference sequence). After removal of 8 bases from V and 4 bases from J, the junction contained 7 bases not matched to a gene. For the CDR3, the DNA is TGTGCCCGACAGGGTCTGCGCACCGGGGAGCTGTTTTTT. Amino acids: CARQGLRTGELFF.

In this sample, this clone turned up once. The J gene is TRBJ2-5, the V gene TRBV9; D is perhaps TRBD1 (5 bases). Trimming cost V 2 bases and J 2 bases, with 7 bases left between them. The CDR3 covers 13 residues. Germline V CDR1 and CDR2: SGDLS, YYNGEE. Written as DNA, the CDR3 is TGTGCCAGCAGCGTTGGACATCAAGAGACCCAGTACTTC. Residues: CASSVGHQETQYF.